One and the same sample provided the 14 T cell receptor beta chains below, sequenced in a study of cytomegalovirus exposure and HLA in healthy donors (dated by TCRdb to the late 2010s). Libraries were made using the immunoSEQ multiplex PCR assay. For the multiplex PCR, a mixture combining 60 forward primers for TCR Vbeta segments and 13 reverse primers for TCR Jbeta segments was used. Drawn from immuneACCESS, this table holds only the in-frame rearrangements with V and J called that TCRdb kept. Clones are partly lost; checked studies trace under half to an unresolved V gene and leave the rest unexplained. This sample has tens of thousands of clones in its table, and around 84% of those were observed once. Approximately 2.3% of the sample belongs to the ten largest clones. The source material was PBMCs. The receptors stem from a man aged 18 to 29 in good health and CMV-seronegative.

J is TRBJ2-7 and V is TRBV7-8, with 10 bases aligning to TRBD2. V was pared by 5 bases and J by 6 bases, with 4 bases of the junction left unmatched. The CDR3 has 13 amino acids. Germline CDR1 SGHVS, CDR2 FQNEAQ. The CDR3 region has the DNA TGTGCCAGCAGCCCCCGGACTAGCGGCGAGCAGTACTTC. It yields the protein CASSPRTSGEQYF.

The chain is built from TRBV29-1 and TRBJ1-1; TRBD1 aligns across 9 bases. CDR3 length equals 15 residues. V was pared by 6 bases and J by 2 bases, with 10 bases of the junction left unmatched. The germline V gene has CDR1 SQVTM and CDR2 ANQGSEA. The CDR3 DNA reads as TGCAGCGTGGGGGGGAGGACAGGGGTAAACACTGAAGCTTTCTTT. Encoded protein: CSVGGRTGVNTEAFF.

The chain carries TRBV5-4 and TRBJ2-7; 13 bases agree with TRBD2. This CDR3 is 17 amino acids long. Germline V gives CDR1 SGHNT, CDR2 YYREEE (reference sequence). Unmatched junction bases numbered 13, after V lost 4 bases and J lost 6 bases. The CDR3 DNA reads as TGTGCCAGCAGCGCGGGACTAGCGGGATTACCGGGGGCCGAGCAGTACTTC. It specifies CASSAGLAGLPGAEQYF.

This clone turned up a few times. The V call is TRBV2, the J call TRBJ1-5, with TRBD1 matching 11 bases. Germline V gene lookup returns CDR1 SNHLY and CDR2 FYNNEI. This CDR3 spans 15 amino acids. Trimming at V came to 6 bases and at J to 8 bases, leaving 9 bases not matched to a gene. CDR3 in amino acids: CASRAGTGGVEPQHF. The CDR3 nucleotides read TGTGCCAGCAGGGCCGGGACAGGGGGAGTTGAGCCCCAGCATTTT.

This chain connects TRBV10-3 to TRBJ1-1; 7 bases agree with TRBD1. This CDR3 comprises 15 residues. The V and J ends lost 11 bases and 0 bases, in that order; junction bases with no gene match: 12. In germline, CDR1 is ENHRY, CDR2 SYGVKD. In nucleotides, the CDR3 is TGTGCCGTCCACCCGACCGGGACAGTGAACACTGAAGCTTTCTTT. This codes for CAVHPTGTVNTEAFF.

The chain uses TRBV29-1 and TRBJ2-1; D is possibly TRBD1 (5 bases). This CDR3 is built from 18 residues. V lost 7 bases and J lost 3, with 28 bases in between. Germline V gives CDR1 SQVTM, CDR2 ANQGSEA. Written as DNA, the CDR3 is TGCAGCGCTTGCTCTTTAGGTGAGGCCCGAAGGGGCTACAATGAGCAGTTCTTC. As protein: CSACSLGEARRGYNEQFF.

The gene calls are TRBV2 and TRBJ2-1, with 7 bases matching TRBD2. Germline CDR1 SNHLY, CDR2 FYNNEI. The CDR3 sequence is 15 residues long. J lost 3 bases, V lost 2 bases, and 4 bases had no gene match. The CDR3 DNA sequence: TGTGCCAGCAGTGAAAGGGAGGGATACTACAATGAGCAGTTCTTC. As protein: CASSEREGYYNEQFF. Supplemented by reference TRBV2 and TRBJ2-1, the full variable domain reads EPEVTQTPSHQVTQMGQEVILRCVPISNHLYFYWYRQILGQKVEFLVSFYNNEISEKSEIFDDQFSVERPDGSNFTLKIRSTKLEDSAMYFCASSEREGYYNEQFFGPGTRLTVL.

The rearrangement links TRBV19 to TRBJ1-2, with D uncertain. Germline CDR1 and CDR2: LNHDA and SQIVND (reference sequence). This CDR3 is 11 amino acids long. V lost 0 bases, J lost 8 bases, and 4 bases lay in between. The CDR3 loop is CASSIERGYTF. In DNA, the CDR3 is TGTGCCAGTAGTATAGAGCGGGGCTACACCTTC.

Written as DNA, the CDR3 is TGCAGCGTTACGAGTGGAGGAACCGGGGAGCTGTTTTTT. Protein product: CSVTSGGTGELFF. The genes are TRBV29-1 and TRBJ2-2, with D maybe TRBD2 (5 bases). V lost 5 bases and J lost 5, with 12 bases in between. The CDR3 has 13 residues. Germline-derived CDR1 and CDR2 are SQVTM and ANQGSEA.

This rearrangement joins TRBV5-1 to TRBJ1-4; D may be TRBD1 (6 bases). V lost 7 bases, J lost 5 bases, and 15 bases lay in between. The CDR3 extends over 14 amino acids. CDR1 SGHRS and CDR2 YFSETQ come from the germline V gene. CDR3 sequence reads: CASSPQGRNEKLFF. CDR3 DNA: TGCGCCAGCTCCCCACAGGGTAGGAATGAAAAACTGTTTTTT.

Written as DNA, the CDR3 is TGTGCCAGCAGTGAATCGGGAGGATCAGAGACCCAGTACTTC. It codes for CASSESGGSETQYF. The V gene is TRBV6-4, the J gene TRBJ2-5; 7 nucleotides line up with TRBD2. This CDR3 is 14 amino acids long. V was pared by 3 bases and J by 4 bases, with 5 bases of the junction left unmatched. Germline CDR1 MRHNA, CDR2 SNTAGT.

The chain combines TRBV5-5 with TRBJ1-4; 8 bases map to TRBD1. Germline V CDR1 and CDR2: SGHKS, YYEKEE (reference sequence). The V gene end was trimmed by 4 bases and the J gene end by 7 bases; junction bases not matched to a gene: 9. The CDR3 sequence is 15 residues long. The CDR3 bases are TGTGCCAGCAGCCCCGGACAGGGTAGCGGTGAAAAACTGTTTTTT. Its translation: CASSPGQGSGEKLFF.

Details on this clone: One end of the junction does not line up with germline, which may come from a read error. The chain links TRBV7-7 to TRBJ1-5; D is perhaps TRBD1 (6 bases). The CDR3 runs 14 residues. Germline loops: CDR1 SSHAT, CDR2 FNYEAQ (reference sequence). The CDR3 DNA sequence: TGTGCTAGCAGCAGGGACACTAAAGAGCAGCCCCAGCATTTT. Amino acid sequence: CASSRDTKEQPQHF.

J is TRBJ2-7 and V is TRBV7-9; no clear D gene. The CDR3 runs to 11 residues. V lost 8 bases, J lost 4 bases, and 9 bases lay in between. The germline gives CDR1 SEHNR, CDR2 FQNEAQ (reference sequence). CDR3 sequence: CASVEKYEQYF. CDR3 DNA sequence: TGTGCCAGCGTAGAAAAATACGAGCAGTACTTC.